This is a list of T cell receptor beta chains from one sample in a study of CD8 T cells in Susac syndrome. TCRdb reprocessed the immunoSEQ multiplex PCR reads with MiXCR, giving one entry per CDR3 protein. This table holds 170,000 or so distinct CDR3 sequences, about 93% found once. The sequenced sample consisted of CD4+ T cells from PBMCs. The receptors come from a human donor with multiple sclerosis. The CDR3 runs from the conserved cysteine through the conserved F or W. The D gene is left open where the match is weak. Clone size is stated in some rows and not others, as once, few, many or a class when expanded.

j_call: TRBJ2-7; d_call: NA; clone_size: NA; v_call: TRBV2; cdr3_nt: TGTGCCAGCAGTGAAACGGTCCCCGTGCGGTACTTC; cdr3_aa: CASSETVPVRYF
j_call: TRBJ2-6; d_call: TRBD1; clone_size: NA; v_call: TRBV10-3; cdr3_nt: TGTGCCGTAGGGGACAGGAAACTCTCTGGGGCCAACGTCCTGACTTTC; cdr3_aa: CAVGDRKLSGANVLTF
j_call: TRBJ1-5; d_call: TRBD1; clone_size: NA; v_call: TRBV7-7; cdr3_nt: TGTGCCAGCAGCGTCTGCACAGGGGCCCTCAATCAGCCCCAGCATTTT; cdr3_aa: CASSVCTGALNQPQHF
j_call: TRBJ2-2; d_call: NA; clone_size: NA; v_call: TRBV28; cdr3_nt: TGTGCCAGCAGTTTAGGCCGGGAGCTGTTTTTT; cdr3_aa: CASSLGRELFF
j_call: TRBJ2-1; d_call: TRBD2; clone_size: NA; v_call: TRBV20-1; cdr3_nt: TGCAGTGCTAGAGTGCTAGCGGCCTACAATGAGCAGTTCTTC; cdr3_aa: CSARVLAAYNEQFF
j_call: TRBJ1-2; d_call: TRBD1; clone_size: few; v_call: TRBV28; cdr3_nt: TGTGCCAGCAGTGGGACAGGCTATGGCTACACCTTC; cdr3_aa: CASSGTGYGYTF
j_call: TRBJ1-4; d_call: NA; clone_size: NA; v_call: TRBV2; cdr3_nt: TGTGCCAGCACTGGGAGCCGGAGTGAAAAACTGTTTTTT; cdr3_aa: CASTGSRSEKLFF
j_call: TRBJ1-1; d_call: NA; clone_size: NA; v_call: TRBV9; cdr3_nt: TGTGCCAGCAGCGCGGGACAGAACACTGAAGCTTTCTTT; cdr3_aa: CASSAGQNTEAFF
j_call: TRBJ2-1; d_call: NA; clone_size: NA; v_call: TRBV4-3; cdr3_nt: TGCGCCAGCAGCCAGGGACCCGATTACAATGAGCAGTTCTTC; cdr3_aa: CASSQGPDYNEQFF
j_call: TRBJ2-1; d_call: TRBD2; clone_size: NA; v_call: TRBV12-3/TRBV12-4; cdr3_nt: TGTGCCAGCAGTTTATGGACGGCGGCGGGAGGTGTGATTGAGCAGTTCTTC; cdr3_aa: CASSLWTAAGGVIEQFF
j_call: TRBJ2-3; d_call: NA; clone_size: NA; v_call: TRBV7-9; cdr3_nt: TGTGCCAGCAGCGCAGTTTCAGATACGCAGTATTTT; cdr3_aa: CASSAVSDTQYF
j_call: TRBJ2-6; d_call: NA; clone_size: NA; v_call: TRBV5-4; cdr3_nt: TGTGCCAGCAGCCGACGGCCATTAAACTCTGGGGCCAACGTCCTGACTTTC; cdr3_aa: CASSRRPLNSGANVLTF
j_call: TRBJ2-7; d_call: TRBD1; clone_size: few; v_call: TRBV30; cdr3_nt: TGTGCCTGGACCCTCGGACAGGGTAACTACGAGCAGTACTTC; cdr3_aa: CAWTLGQGNYEQYF
j_call: TRBJ2-4; d_call: NA; clone_size: once; v_call: TRBV6-1; cdr3_nt: TGTGCCAGCAGCCCGTTCCCAGGGACAGCCAAAAACATTCAGTACTTC; cdr3_aa: CASSPFPGTAKNIQYF
j_call: TRBJ2-3; d_call: NA; clone_size: NA; v_call: TRBV4-3; cdr3_nt: TGCGCCAGCAGCCAAGTCGACGCGGGTACGCAGTATTTT; cdr3_aa: CASSQVDAGTQYF
j_call: TRBJ2-5; d_call: NA; clone_size: NA; v_call: TRBV5-1; cdr3_nt: TGCGCCAGCAGAGCCGAACCACAAGAGACCCAGTACTTC; cdr3_aa: CASRAEPQETQYF
j_call: TRBJ2-7; d_call: NA; clone_size: NA; v_call: TRBV27; cdr3_nt: TGTGCCAGCAGTAGATCAGGGAAACACTACGAGCAGTACTTC; cdr3_aa: CASSRSGKHYEQYF
j_call: TRBJ2-2; d_call: NA; clone_size: once; v_call: TRBV28; cdr3_nt: TGTGCCAGCAGGTCTGGACAGTCCACCGGGGAGCTGTTTTTT; cdr3_aa: CASRSGQSTGELFF
j_call: TRBJ2-7; d_call: TRBD2; clone_size: NA; v_call: TRBV18; cdr3_nt: TGTGCCAGCTCGACGGGACTAGCGGGTTACGAGCAGTACTTC; cdr3_aa: CASSTGLAGYEQYF
j_call: TRBJ1-1; d_call: NA; clone_size: NA; v_call: TRBV30; cdr3_nt: TGTGCCTGGAGTGTAATGCGGGGGGACTTTCGCGGGAACACTGAAGCTTTCTTT; cdr3_aa: CAWSVMRGDFRGNTEAFF
j_call: TRBJ2-7; d_call: TRBD2; clone_size: NA; v_call: TRBV7-2; cdr3_nt: TGTGCCAGCAGCCGCGCAAGGACTAGCGGAGACTCCTACGAGCAGTACTTC; cdr3_aa: CASSRARTSGDSYEQYF
j_call: TRBJ2-5; d_call: TRBD2; clone_size: NA; v_call: TRBV7-2; cdr3_nt: TGTGCCAGCAGCTTCGCCCCGCGGGGGGATACAGAGACCCAGTACTTC; cdr3_aa: CASSFAPRGDTETQYF
j_call: TRBJ1-6; d_call: NA; clone_size: once; v_call: TRBV18; cdr3_nt: TGTGCCAGCTCGCCTCGGGACCTTAATTCACCCCTCCACTTT; cdr3_aa: CASSPRDLNSPLHF
j_call: TRBJ1-2; d_call: NA; clone_size: NA; v_call: TRBV9; cdr3_nt: TGTGCCAGCAGCGCCTCGGGGGACTATGGCTACACCTTC; cdr3_aa: CASSASGDYGYTF
j_call: TRBJ2-3; d_call: NA; clone_size: NA; v_call: TRBV7-2; cdr3_nt: TGTGCCAGCAGCGTGGGAGGCCCCACAGATACGCAGTATTTT; cdr3_aa: CASSVGGPTDTQYF
j_call: TRBJ2-1; d_call: NA; clone_size: NA; v_call: TRBV7-9; cdr3_nt: TGTGCCAGCAGCTTACGTGAGCAGTTCTTC; cdr3_aa: CASSLREQFF
j_call: TRBJ2-3; d_call: NA; clone_size: once; v_call: TRBV5-6; cdr3_nt: TGTGCCAGCAGCTTGGCCGGGGTCAGGGGTACGCAGTATTTT; cdr3_aa: CASSLAGVRGTQYF
j_call: TRBJ1-4; d_call: NA; clone_size: NA; v_call: TRBV19; cdr3_nt: TGTGCCAGTAGGCAGGGGCCCGGAGGTCCAACTAATGAAAAACTGTTTTTT; cdr3_aa: CASRQGPGGPTNEKLFF
j_call: TRBJ1-1; d_call: NA; clone_size: NA; v_call: TRBV7-2; cdr3_nt: TGTGCCAGCAGCACCCGACCCATGAACACTGAAGCTTTCTTT; cdr3_aa: CASSTRPMNTEAFF
j_call: TRBJ2-5; d_call: NA; clone_size: NA; v_call: TRBV6-5; cdr3_nt: TGTGCCAGCAAAAAGGGGGGGTCGGAGACCCAGTACTTC; cdr3_aa: CASKKGGSETQYF
j_call: TRBJ1-2; d_call: NA; clone_size: NA; v_call: TRBV2; cdr3_nt: TGTGCCAGCAGTGATGGGTTGGGGGGGCTGGAGTATGGCTACACCTTC; cdr3_aa: CASSDGLGGLEYGYTF
j_call: TRBJ1-5; d_call: NA; clone_size: NA; v_call: TRBV19; cdr3_nt: TGTGCCAGTGCGATCCAGTTGAATCAGCCCCAGCATTTT; cdr3_aa: CASAIQLNQPQHF
j_call: TRBJ2-5; d_call: NA; clone_size: NA; v_call: TRBV19; cdr3_nt: TGTGCCAGTTCGGCCCAGGGATATAGAGAGACCCAGTACTTC; cdr3_aa: CASSAQGYRETQYF
j_call: TRBJ2-3; d_call: NA; clone_size: NA; v_call: TRBV19; cdr3_nt: TGTGCCAGTAGGACTAGAGGCACAGATACGCAGTATTTT; cdr3_aa: CASRTRGTDTQYF
j_call: TRBJ1-5; d_call: NA; clone_size: NA; v_call: TRBV30; cdr3_nt: TGTGCCTGGATCAGCGCGAAACAGCCCCAGCATTTT; cdr3_aa: CAWISAKQPQHF
j_call: TRBJ1-1; d_call: NA; clone_size: few; v_call: TRBV18; cdr3_nt: TGTGCCAGCTCACCCTCGAACACTGAAGCTTTCTTT; cdr3_aa: CASSPSNTEAFF
j_call: TRBJ2-5; d_call: NA; clone_size: NA; v_call: TRBV6-6; cdr3_nt: TGTGCCAGCAGTTACTACGAAGAGACCCAGTACTTC; cdr3_aa: CASSYYEETQYF
j_call: TRBJ1-2; d_call: NA; clone_size: few; v_call: TRBV24-1; cdr3_nt: TGTGCCACCAGTGACCCCGGGCGGAACTATGGCTACACCTTC; cdr3_aa: CATSDPGRNYGYTF
j_call: TRBJ1-4; d_call: NA; clone_size: NA; v_call: TRBV5-1; cdr3_nt: TGCGCCAGCAGCTTGGCCAGGGATAATGAAAAACTGTTTTTT; cdr3_aa: CASSLARDNEKLFF
j_call: TRBJ2-7; d_call: NA; clone_size: NA; v_call: TRBV21-1; cdr3_nt: TGTGCCAGCAGCCGGACAGGGGATCCCTACGAGCAGTACTTC; cdr3_aa: CASSRTGDPYEQYF
j_call: TRBJ2-1; d_call: TRBD2; clone_size: NA; v_call: TRBV5-1; cdr3_nt: TGCGCCAGCAGCTTGGGGGGACTAGCGGGAGACAATGAGCAGTTCTTC; cdr3_aa: CASSLGGLAGDNEQFF
j_call: TRBJ2-5; d_call: TRBD2; clone_size: once; v_call: TRBV6-5; cdr3_nt: TGTGCCAGCAGTTACTCGAATAAGGGACTAGCGGACCAAGAGACCCAGTACTTC; cdr3_aa: CASSYSNKGLADQETQYF
j_call: TRBJ2-6; d_call: TRBD1; clone_size: NA; v_call: TRBV27; cdr3_nt: TGTGCCAGCAGTTTATCCGGGACAGGGTTCTCTGGGGCCAACGTCCTGACTTTC; cdr3_aa: CASSLSGTGFSGANVLTF
j_call: TRBJ2-3; d_call: TRBD1; clone_size: NA; v_call: TRBV29-1; cdr3_nt: TGCAGCGCAAGGACAGGGGGCACAGATACGCAGTATTTT; cdr3_aa: CSARTGGTDTQYF